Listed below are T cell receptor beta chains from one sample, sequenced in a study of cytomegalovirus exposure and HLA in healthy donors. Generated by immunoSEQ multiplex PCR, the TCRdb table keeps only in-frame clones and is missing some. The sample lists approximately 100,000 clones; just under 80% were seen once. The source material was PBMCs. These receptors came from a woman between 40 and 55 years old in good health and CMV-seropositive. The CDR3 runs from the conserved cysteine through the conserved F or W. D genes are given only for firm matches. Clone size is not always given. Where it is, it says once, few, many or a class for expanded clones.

CARQGLWMNTEAFF TGTGCCAGACAGGGATTGTGGATGAACACTGAAGCTTTCTTT NA TRBV9 NA TRBJ1-1
CASSLGTSGSSDTQYF TGTGCCAGCAGCTTGGGGACTAGCGGGAGTTCAGATACGCAGTATTTT TRBD2 TRBV5-4 NA TRBJ2-3
CASSLNPAGDYEQYF TGTGCCAGCAGCTTAAATCCGGCAGGGGATTACGAGCAGTACTTC NA TRBV7-8 NA TRBJ2-7
CAISEGPENTEAFF TGTGCCATCAGTGAGGGGCCTGAGAACACTGAAGCTTTCTTT NA TRBV10-3 NA TRBJ1-1
CASSMRTSGGPTPHYEQYF TGTGCCAGTAGTATGAGGACTAGCGGGGGTCCCACCCCCCACTACGAGCAGTACTTC TRBD2 TRBV19 NA TRBJ2-7
CASSELDTPSYAFF TGTGCCAGCAGTGAACTGGACACCCCCTCGTATGCTTTCTTT NA TRBV6-1 NA TRBJ1-1
CASTELPYEQYF TGTGCCAGCACGGAACTACCCTACGAGCAGTACTTC NA TRBV2 NA TRBJ2-7
CASSPDRVTNEKLFF TGTGCCAGCAGCCCCGACAGGGTAACTAATGAAAAACTGTTTTTT TRBD1 TRBV7-9 NA TRBJ1-4
CASSFSSGNTIYF TGTGCCAGCAGTTTTTCTTCTGGAAACACCATATATTTT NA TRBV28 NA TRBJ1-3
CASSDPSRWGYNEQFF TGCGCCAGCAGTGACCCTAGCAGGTGGGGCTACAATGAGCAGTTCTTC NA TRBV10-2 NA TRBJ2-1
CASSELNWATDTQYF TGTGCCAGCAGTGAACTTAATTGGGCTACAGATACGCAGTATTTT NA TRBV2 NA TRBJ2-3
CASRPGQGIVAFF TGTGCCAGCAGGCCGGGACAGGGAATAGTAGCTTTCTTT TRBD1 TRBV6-1 few TRBJ1-1
CASSERGLAQGSNTQYF TGTGCCAGCAGTGAGAGGGGACTAGCGCAAGGGTCGAACACGCAGTATTTT TRBD2 TRBV2 NA TRBJ2-3
CASSLGVGSGEQYF TGTGCCAGCAGCTTAGGCGTCGGGTCGGGCGAGCAGTACTTC NA TRBV7-2 few TRBJ2-7
CASSQGQGDSYEQYF TGCGCCAGCAGCCAAGGACAGGGGGACTCCTACGAGCAGTACTTC TRBD1 TRBV4-1 NA TRBJ2-7
CASSLAGTSVSTDTQYF TGCGCCAGCAGCTTGGCCGGGACTAGCGTTAGCACAGATACGCAGTATTTT TRBD2 TRBV5-1 NA TRBJ2-3
CASSRDRGRNEQFF TGTGCCAGTAGTCGGGACAGGGGAAGAAATGAGCAGTTCTTC TRBD1 TRBV19 once TRBJ2-1
CASSQGDRESGGYTF TGCGCCAGCAGCCAAGGTGACAGGGAGAGTGGAGGCTACACCTTC TRBD1 TRBV4-1 NA TRBJ1-2
CASSENSGQSYEQYF TGTGCCAGCAGTGAAAATAGCGGGCAATCCTACGAGCAGTACTTC TRBD2 TRBV6-1 few TRBJ2-7
CASSRGGRGALEQYF TGCGCCAGCAGCCGGGGCGGGAGAGGAGCGCTCGAGCAGTACTTC TRBD2 TRBV4-1 NA TRBJ2-7
CASSLDSNTEAFF TGTGCCAGCTCACTCGACAGTAACACTGAAGCTTTCTTT NA TRBV18 few TRBJ1-1
CASSDVGQFYGYTF TGTGCCAGCAGTGATGTGGGACAGTTCTATGGCTACACCTTC TRBD1 TRBV6-1 few TRBJ1-2
CASSPGQGLYEQYF TGTGCCAGCAGCCCGGGACAGGGGCTCTACGAGCAGTACTTC TRBD1 TRBV5-5 NA TRBJ2-7
CASGLVKQGESNQPQHF TGTGCTAGTGGTTTGGTTAAACAGGGGGAGAGCAATCAGCCCCAGCATTTT TRBD1 TRBV12-5 NA TRBJ1-5
CAISEVTGGAGGYTF TGTGCCATCAGTGAGGTGACAGGGGGCGCGGGTGGCTACACCTTC TRBD1 TRBV10-3 NA TRBJ1-2
CASSQGGRAVYEQYF TGCGCCAGCAGCCAAGGGGGGAGGGCCGTTTACGAGCAGTACTTC TRBD2 TRBV4-1 once TRBJ2-7
CASSLGGGREQYF TGTGCCAGCAGCTTAGGCGGCGGGAGGGAGCAGTACTTC TRBD2 TRBV7-9 NA TRBJ2-7
CASSDSTGAGGYTF TGTGCCAGCAGTGACTCGACAGGGGCTGGTGGCTACACCTTC TRBD1 TRBV6-4 few TRBJ1-2
CASSYGLAGDTQYF TGCGCCAGCAGTTACGGACTAGCGGGAGATACGCAGTATTTT TRBD2 TRBV10-2 NA TRBJ2-3
CASAGQFDGTQFF TGTGCCAGTGCTGGACAGTTTGACGGTACGCAGTTCTTC NA TRBV19 NA TRBJ2-1
CASSSPGQGGGYTF TGTGCCAGCAGCAGCCCGGGACAGGGCGGCGGCTACACCTTC TRBD1 TRBV5-6 NA TRBJ1-2
CASSRSSERSYEQYF TGTGCCAGCAGCCGTTCTAGCGAACGCTCCTACGAGCAGTACTTC NA TRBV5-8 NA TRBJ2-7
CASARAVGGYTF TGTGCCAGCGCGCGGGCGGTGGGGGGCTACACCTTC NA TRBV2 NA TRBJ1-2
CAWSEDNREGEKLFF TGTGCCTGGAGTGAAGATAACAGGGAAGGTGAAAAACTGTTTTTT NA TRBV30 NA TRBJ1-4
CASRPPRGNQPQHF TGTGCCAGCAGACCGCCCAGGGGCAATCAGCCCCAGCATTTT NA TRBV28 NA TRBJ1-5
CAWSRVGYYSYEQYF TGCGCCTGGAGTCGAGTGGGCTATTACTCCTACGAGCAGTACTTC NA TRBV30 NA TRBJ2-7
CAISGSGRAGTDTQYF TGTGCCATCAGTGGAAGCGGGAGGGCCGGCACAGATACGCAGTATTTT TRBD2 TRBV10-3 NA TRBJ2-3
CASSPGLAVQETQYF TGCGCCAGCAGCCCGGGACTAGCGGTACAAGAGACCCAGTACTTC TRBD2 TRBV5-1 NA TRBJ2-5
CASSIRRLAGADEQYF TGTGCCAGTAGTATCCGGCGCCTAGCGGGGGCGGACGAGCAGTACTTC TRBD2 TRBV19 NA TRBJ2-7
CASSFSTGLGLEAFF TGTGCCAGCAGTTTCTCGACAGGGCTGGGACTGGAAGCTTTCTTT TRBD1 TRBV27 once TRBJ1-1
CASTTGLAQETQYF TGTGCCAGCACCACCGGACTAGCGCAAGAGACCCAGTACTTC TRBD2 TRBV11-1 NA TRBJ2-5
CASSLRRGYGYTF TGTGCCAGCAGTTTACGGAGGGGCTATGGCTACACCTTC NA TRBV27 once TRBJ1-2
CASSQWGQGAYTGELFF TGTGCCAGCAGCCAATGGGGACAGGGGGCATACACCGGGGAGCTGTTTTTT TRBD1 TRBV4-2 NA TRBJ2-2
CASSHRGETGELFF TGCGCCAGCAGCCATCGGGGGGAAACCGGGGAGCTGTTTTTT TRBD2 TRBV5-1 NA TRBJ2-2
CASSLLELSTEAFF TGCGCCAGCAGCTTGTTGGAGTTAAGTACTGAAGCTTTCTTT NA TRBV5-1 once TRBJ1-1
CASSLRDRDQPQHF TGTGCCAGCAGTTTACGGGACAGAGATCAGCCCCAGCATTTT TRBD1 TRBV2 NA TRBJ1-5
CASSKPVGQVDGNQPQHF TGTGCCAGCAGCAAACCCGTGGGGCAGGTCGATGGCAATCAGCCCCAGCATTTT NA TRBV21-1 NA TRBJ1-5
CSASDTYTQYF TGCAGTGCTAGTGACACCTATACGCAGTATTTT NA TRBV20-1 NA TRBJ2-3
CASKRAESMNTEAFF TGCGCCAGTAAGCGGGCAGAAAGCATGAACACTGAAGCTTTCTTT NA TRBV5-1 NA TRBJ1-1
CASSHTRMGLQFF TGTGCCAGCAGTCATACCCGTATGGGGCTACAGTTCTTC NA TRBV27 NA TRBJ2-1
CASRRGTGAYNEQFF TGCGCCAGCAGGAGGGGGACAGGCGCTTACAATGAGCAGTTCTTC TRBD1 TRBV10-2 NA TRBJ2-1
CASSPDRAAGEQYF TGCGCCAGCAGCCCGGACAGGGCGGCGGGCGAGCAGTACTTC TRBD1 TRBV5-1 NA TRBJ2-7
CAWSVIVGKRVRSSYNEQFF TGTGCCTGGAGTGTAATCGTCGGGAAAAGGGTACGGAGCTCCTACAATGAGCAGTTCTTC NA TRBV30 NA TRBJ2-1
CASSVADRSSYEQYF TGTGCCAGCAGTGTGGCAGACAGGAGCTCCTACGAGCAGTACTTC NA TRBV6-1 NA TRBJ2-7
CASSSGTSGTSDTQYF TGTGCCAGCAGTTCCGGGACTAGCGGGACTTCAGATACGCAGTATTTT TRBD2 TRBV28 NA TRBJ2-3
CASSLALDSGANVLTF TGCGCCAGCAGCTTGGCCTTAGACAGTGGGGCCAACGTCCTGACTTTC NA TRBV5-1 NA TRBJ2-6